A selection of T cell receptor beta chains follows, all from one sample in a study of blood T cell repertoires in COVID-19. The assay was immunoSEQ multiplex PCR, and TCRdb's table has in-frame clones only and misses some. The sample has roughly 57,000 clones; almost 80% are singletons. The sequencing input was peripheral blood. All receptors derive from a man in his sixties with acute or convalescent COVID-19. Each CDR3 is given with its conserved first and last residue. Each record gives: D gene, V gene, J gene, clone size, CDR3 DNA, CDR3 protein. D genes are given only for firm matches. Clone size is not always given. Where it is, it says once, few, many or a class for expanded clones.

D: TRBD1; V: TRBV14; J: TRBJ2-7; size: -; DNA: TGTGCCAGCAGCCCGACAGGGGTCGAGCAGTACTTC; CDR3: CASSPTGVEQYF
D: -; V: TRBV24-1; J: TRBJ1-1; size: -; DNA: TGTGCCACCAGTGAGAAGGGGTACACTGAAGCTTTCTTT; CDR3: CATSEKGYTEAFF
D: TRBD2; V: TRBV19; J: TRBJ2-2; size: -; DNA: TGTGCCAGTAGTATTCTACTAGCGGGGTGGAACACCGGGGAGCTGTTTTTT; CDR3: CASSILLAGWNTGELFF
D: -; V: TRBV19; J: TRBJ1-5; size: -; DNA: TGTGCCAGCTCGCTTCGGGATCAGCCCCAGCATTTT; CDR3: CASSLRDQPQHF
D: -; V: TRBV19; J: TRBJ1-6; size: -; DNA: TGTGCCAGTAATGATGATACAGGGCGATTCAATTCACCCCTCCACTTT; CDR3: CASNDDTGRFNSPLHF
D: TRBD1; V: TRBV6-5; J: TRBJ1-4; size: -; DNA: TGTGCCAGCCGAGGAGGGGGCACGGGTGAAAAACTGTTTTTT; CDR3: CASRGGGTGEKLFF
D: -; V: TRBV20-1; J: TRBJ2-1; size: -; DNA: TGCAGTGCTAGTCTATTGAATGAGCAGTTCTTC; CDR3: CSASLLNEQFF
D: TRBD1; V: TRBV19; J: TRBJ1-5; size: once; DNA: TGTGCCAGTAGTATGACAGGGGCTTCCAATCAGCCCCAGCATTTT; CDR3: CASSMTGASNQPQHF
D: -; V: TRBV7-8; J: TRBJ1-1; size: -; DNA: TGTGCCAGCAGCTTAGGGCGGATGAACACTGAAGCTTTCTTT; CDR3: CASSLGRMNTEAFF
D: TRBD2; V: TRBV10-3; J: TRBJ2-7; size: -; DNA: TGTGCCACCGGGGGGGGCAGGGAGCAGTACTTC; CDR3: CATGGGREQYF
D: TRBD2; V: TRBV6-2/TRBV6-3; J: TRBJ2-5; size: -; DNA: TGTGCCAGCAGTTACGCTAGCGGGGGACTTCAAGAGACCCAGTACTTC; CDR3: CASSYASGGLQETQYF
D: -; V: TRBV27; J: TRBJ1-2; size: -; DNA: TGTGCCAGCAGTTTGGGGGGTGGGGAATACTATGGCTACACCTTC; CDR3: CASSLGGGEYYGYTF
D: -; V: TRBV9; J: TRBJ1-1; size: -; DNA: TGTGCCAGCAGTGCATTCAGGGGAAAGACTGAAGCTTTCTTT; CDR3: CASSAFRGKTEAFF
D: -; V: TRBV12-3/TRBV12-4; J: TRBJ1-2; size: -; DNA: TGTGCCAGCAGTTTGGCACACCTAGGCGGCTACACCTTC; CDR3: CASSLAHLGGYTF
D: -; V: TRBV20-1; J: TRBJ1-1; size: -; DNA: TGCAGTGCTAGAGCACGGGGTGAAGCTTTCTTT; CDR3: CSARARGEAFF
D: -; V: TRBV7-2; J: TRBJ1-2; size: once; DNA: TGTGCCAGCAGCTTGGGTACAGGGAGCTATGGCTACACCTTC; CDR3: CASSLGTGSYGYTF
D: TRBD1; V: TRBV4-1; J: TRBJ1-1; size: -; DNA: TGCGCCAGCAGCCCCCGACCGGACAGGGGGGTGAACACTGAAGCTTTCTTT; CDR3: CASSPRPDRGVNTEAFF
D: -; V: TRBV7-9; J: TRBJ1-1; size: -; DNA: TGTGCCAGCAGCCGGGCGGGCACTGAAGCTTTCTTT; CDR3: CASSRAGTEAFF
D: -; V: TRBV27; J: TRBJ1-1; size: -; DNA: TGTGCCAGCGCTAGAAGGGGATCGGCTGAAGCTTTCTTT; CDR3: CASARRGSAEAFF
D: -; V: TRBV27; J: TRBJ2-4; size: -; DNA: TGTGCCAGCAGTCCCCGGGGCGAGGTAGGGGGACATTACTTC; CDR3: CASSPRGEVGGHYF
D: TRBD2; V: TRBV14; J: TRBJ2-2; size: -; DNA: TGTGCCAGCAGCCAAGCACCCTCCGGGGGGAGGTCCGGGGAGCTGTTTTTT; CDR3: CASSQAPSGGRSGELFF
D: -; V: TRBV6-5; J: TRBJ2-4; size: medium-sized; DNA: TGTGCCAGTTCTAAGTTAATAGCCAAAAACATTCAGTACTTC; CDR3: CASSKLIAKNIQYF
D: TRBD2; V: TRBV7-6; J: TRBJ2-5; size: few; DNA: TGTGCCAGCAGCAGCGGGACGGGAGAGACCCAGTACTTC; CDR3: CASSSGTGETQYF
D: TRBD2; V: TRBV5-4; J: TRBJ2-7; size: -; DNA: TGTGCCAGCAGCACGGGACTAGCGGGGTTGGGTCGGGAGCAGTACTTC; CDR3: CASSTGLAGLGREQYF
D: -; V: TRBV15; J: TRBJ2-7; size: few; DNA: TGTGCCACCAGCAGAGGGGTTGACAGGTTCGGCGAGCAGTACTTC; CDR3: CATSRGVDRFGEQYF
D: -; V: TRBV24-1; J: TRBJ1-1; size: many; DNA: TGTGCCACCAGTGATCCCGCCAGGGGAGAGGATGAAGCTTTCTTT; CDR3: CATSDPARGEDEAFF
D: TRBD1; V: TRBV18; J: TRBJ1-3; size: -; DNA: TGTGCCAGCTCCCCGACAGGGGGTGACTCTGGAAACACCATATATTTT; CDR3: CASSPTGGDSGNTIYF
D: TRBD1; V: TRBV6-5; J: TRBJ1-2; size: -; DNA: TGTGCCAGCAGTTCCGGACAGGGAAACTATGGCTACACCTTC; CDR3: CASSSGQGNYGYTF
D: TRBD1; V: TRBV19; J: TRBJ1-6; size: -; DNA: TGTGCCAGTCGCTCCGGGACAGATAATTCACCCCTCCACTTT; CDR3: CASRSGTDNSPLHF
D: TRBD2; V: TRBV12-3/TRBV12-4; J: TRBJ2-5; size: -; DNA: TGTGCCAGCAGTTTTGGCGGGGGAGAGACCCAGTACTTC; CDR3: CASSFGGGETQYF
D: TRBD2; V: TRBV7-2; J: TRBJ2-3; size: few; DNA: TGTGCCAGCAGCCAGTGGCGGGGGGGCACAGATACGCAGTATTTT; CDR3: CASSQWRGGTDTQYF
D: -; V: TRBV6-5; J: TRBJ1-1; size: -; DNA: TGTGCCAGCAGCAGGGTAGCTGACACTGAAGCTTTCTTT; CDR3: CASSRVADTEAFF
D: TRBD1; V: TRBV5-4; J: TRBJ1-1; size: -; DNA: TGTGCCAGCAGCCAAGGACAGGGGGAGGCTTTCTTT; CDR3: CASSQGQGEAFF
D: TRBD2; V: TRBV5-1; J: TRBJ2-3; size: few; DNA: TGCGCCAGCAGCGTCGGGAATAGCGGGGACCGCACAGATACGCAGTATTTT; CDR3: CASSVGNSGDRTDTQYF
D: -; V: TRBV5-4; J: TRBJ1-5; size: -; DNA: TGTGCCAGCAGCTTCGGGGATCAGCCCCAGCATTTT; CDR3: CASSFGDQPQHF
D: -; V: TRBV30; J: TRBJ1-5; size: -; DNA: TGTGCCTGGAGTGTACAGGCGGCGGGGGGACAGCCCCAGCATTTT; CDR3: CAWSVQAAGGQPQHF
D: TRBD2; V: TRBV27; J: TRBJ2-3; size: -; DNA: TGTGCCAGCAGGGGGCTGGGACTAGCGGGGGGCCTTGTAAAGGGAGATACGCAGTATTTT; CDR3: CASRGLGLAGGLVKGDTQYF
D: TRBD2; V: TRBV7-3; J: TRBJ2-1; size: -; DNA: TGTGCCAGCAGCTTAAGTAGCGGGGGTGAGCAGTTCTTC; CDR3: CASSLSSGGEQFF
D: TRBD2; V: TRBV5-6; J: TRBJ2-1; size: -; DNA: TGTGCCAGCAGCTTGCTAGCGGGGGCCTCCTACAATGAGCAGTTCTTC; CDR3: CASSLLAGASYNEQFF
D: TRBD1; V: TRBV18; J: TRBJ2-2; size: -; DNA: TGTGCCAGCTCAATCGGACAGGGGGCTTCCGGGGAGCTGTTTTTT; CDR3: CASSIGQGASGELFF
D: TRBD2; V: TRBV24-1; J: TRBJ2-7; size: -; DNA: TGTGCCACCAGTGATTCGAGGACTAGCAGCCTCTACGAGCAGTACTTC; CDR3: CATSDSRTSSLYEQYF
D: -; V: TRBV7-2; J: TRBJ2-2; size: -; DNA: TGTGCCAGCAGCTCAGACACCGGGGAGCTGTTTTTT; CDR3: CASSSDTGELFF
D: -; V: TRBV28; J: TRBJ2-3; size: -; DNA: TGTGCCAGCAGTCCCCCCAGGGGACCGGCAGATACGCAGTATTTT; CDR3: CASSPPRGPADTQYF
D: -; V: TRBV4-1; J: TRBJ1-3; size: -; DNA: TGCGCCAGCAGCCAAGCACAGTCTGGAAACACCATATATTTT; CDR3: CASSQAQSGNTIYF
D: -; V: TRBV18; J: TRBJ1-1; size: -; DNA: TGTGCCAGCTCACCTTATGTCGGACATGATGAAGCTTTCTTT; CDR3: CASSPYVGHDEAFF
D: -; V: TRBV5-8; J: TRBJ1-5; size: -; DNA: TGTGCCAGCAGCTTGGAGGGCAGGGGCTATCAGCCCCAGCATTTT; CDR3: CASSLEGRGYQPQHF
D: -; V: TRBV6-5; J: TRBJ1-2; size: -; DNA: TGTGCCAGCACCGGGAGAGGGGCGGAGGGCTATGGCTACACCTTC; CDR3: CASTGRGAEGYGYTF
D: TRBD2; V: TRBV27; J: TRBJ2-5; size: -; DNA: TGTGCCAGCAGTTTATCTGTAGCGGGGGGCGGGGAGACCCAGTACTTC; CDR3: CASSLSVAGGGETQYF
D: TRBD1; V: TRBV7-9; J: TRBJ1-1; size: -; DNA: TGTGCCAGCAGCCTCCCCCAGGGGGCTGGCACTGAAGCTTTCTTT; CDR3: CASSLPQGAGTEAFF
D: -; V: TRBV18; J: TRBJ1-2; size: once; DNA: TGTGCCAGCTCGCCTACAGGGTTTGATGGCTACACCTTC; CDR3: CASSPTGFDGYTF